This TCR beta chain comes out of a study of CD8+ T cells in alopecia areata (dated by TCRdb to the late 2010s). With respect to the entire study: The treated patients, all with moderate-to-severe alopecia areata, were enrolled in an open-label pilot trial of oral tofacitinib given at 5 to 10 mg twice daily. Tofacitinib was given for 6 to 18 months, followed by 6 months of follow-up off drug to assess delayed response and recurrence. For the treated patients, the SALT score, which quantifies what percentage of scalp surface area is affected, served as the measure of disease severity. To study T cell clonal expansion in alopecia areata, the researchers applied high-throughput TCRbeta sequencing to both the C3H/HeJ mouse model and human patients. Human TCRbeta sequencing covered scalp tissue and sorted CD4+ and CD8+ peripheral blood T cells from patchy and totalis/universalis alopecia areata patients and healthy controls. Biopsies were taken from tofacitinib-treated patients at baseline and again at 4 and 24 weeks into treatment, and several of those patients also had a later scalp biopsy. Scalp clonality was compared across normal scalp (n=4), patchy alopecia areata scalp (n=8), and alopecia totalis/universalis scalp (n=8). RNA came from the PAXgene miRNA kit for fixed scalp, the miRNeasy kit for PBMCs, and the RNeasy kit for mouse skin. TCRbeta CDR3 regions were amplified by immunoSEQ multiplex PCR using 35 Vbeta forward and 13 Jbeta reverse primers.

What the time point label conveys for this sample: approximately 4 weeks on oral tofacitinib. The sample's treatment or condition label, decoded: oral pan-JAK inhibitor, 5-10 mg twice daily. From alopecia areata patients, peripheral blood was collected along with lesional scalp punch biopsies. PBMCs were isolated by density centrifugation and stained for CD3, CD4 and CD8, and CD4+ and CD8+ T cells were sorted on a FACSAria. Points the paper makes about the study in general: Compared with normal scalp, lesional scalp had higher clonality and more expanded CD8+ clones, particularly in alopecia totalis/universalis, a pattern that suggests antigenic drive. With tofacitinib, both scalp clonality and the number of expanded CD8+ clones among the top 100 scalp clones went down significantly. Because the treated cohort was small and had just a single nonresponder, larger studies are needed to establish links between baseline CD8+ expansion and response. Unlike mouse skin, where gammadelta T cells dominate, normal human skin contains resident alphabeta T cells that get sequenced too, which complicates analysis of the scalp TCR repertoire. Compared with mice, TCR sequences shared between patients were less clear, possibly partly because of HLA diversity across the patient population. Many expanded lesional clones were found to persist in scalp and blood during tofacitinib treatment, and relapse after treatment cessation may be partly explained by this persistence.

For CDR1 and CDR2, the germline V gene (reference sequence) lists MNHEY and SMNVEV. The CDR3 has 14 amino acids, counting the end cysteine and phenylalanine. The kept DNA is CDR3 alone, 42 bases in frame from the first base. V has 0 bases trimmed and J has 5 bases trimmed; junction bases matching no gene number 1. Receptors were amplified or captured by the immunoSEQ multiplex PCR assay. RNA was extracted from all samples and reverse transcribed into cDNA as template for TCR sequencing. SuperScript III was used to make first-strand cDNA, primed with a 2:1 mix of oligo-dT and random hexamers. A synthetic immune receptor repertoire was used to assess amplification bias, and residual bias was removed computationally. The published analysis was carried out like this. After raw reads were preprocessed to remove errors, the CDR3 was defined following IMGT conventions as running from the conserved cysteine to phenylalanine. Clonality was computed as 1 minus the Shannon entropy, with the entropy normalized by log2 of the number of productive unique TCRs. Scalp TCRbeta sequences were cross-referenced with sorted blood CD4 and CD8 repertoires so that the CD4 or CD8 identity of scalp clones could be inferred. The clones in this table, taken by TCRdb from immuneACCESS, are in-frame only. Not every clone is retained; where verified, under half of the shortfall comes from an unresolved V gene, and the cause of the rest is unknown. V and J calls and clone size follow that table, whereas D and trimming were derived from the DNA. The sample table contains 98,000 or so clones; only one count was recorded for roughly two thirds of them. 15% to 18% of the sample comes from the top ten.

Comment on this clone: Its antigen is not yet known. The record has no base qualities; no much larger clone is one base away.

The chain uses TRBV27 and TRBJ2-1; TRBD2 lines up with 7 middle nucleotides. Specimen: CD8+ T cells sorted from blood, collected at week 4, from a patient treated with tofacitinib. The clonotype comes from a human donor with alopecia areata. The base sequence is TGTGCCAGCAGTTTATCGGGGACTAACAATGAGCAGTTCTTC. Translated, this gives CASSLSGTNNEQFF.